This T cell receptor (beta chain) is drawn from a study of T-cell reconstitution after alpha-beta-depleted transplantation in children. This clonotype has ten or more counts. Preparing the TCRbeta library involved the use of unique molecular identifiers. One entry per CDR3 protein results from TCRdb running MiXCR on the PCR reads. The repertoire consists of some 530,000 distinct CDR3 sequences, with around an eighth occurring once and the leading ten covering around 5.6%. The CDR3 loop spans 17 amino acids. V lost 1 base, J lost 1 base, and 5 bases stayed unmatched. The source is a human donor who donated a stem cell graft to a child with combined immunodeficiency. This sequence joins TRBV12-3 or TRBV12-4 and TRBJ2-5, with 11 bases matching TRBD2. This material consisted of PBMCs from the stem cell graft donor, taken from the stem cell graft. The CDR3: CASSLGILAGVQETQYF. In DNA, the CDR3 is TGTGCCAGCAGTTTAGGAATACTAGCGGGGGTCCAAGAGACCCAGTACTTC.